These 31 T cell receptor beta chains came from one sample sequenced in a study of OX40 agonist ivuxolimab in advanced cancers. Profiling relied on immunoSEQ multiplex PCR, and the TCRdb table lists in-frame clones only, not all of them. This sample carries 65,000 to 70,000 clones, around four fifths of them seen once, and the ten largest clones take roughly 10%. The specimen comprised CD4+ or CD8+ T cells sorted from blood, sampled in a trial of the OX40 agonist ivuxolimab. The source of these receptors is an adult with an advanced solid tumor such as melanoma, head and neck, liver or kidney cancer.

The chain combines TRBV19 with TRBJ2-1; D possibly corresponds to TRBD1 (6 bases). Germline-derived CDR1 and CDR2 are LNHDA and SQIVND (reference sequence). V was cut by 7 bases and J by 9 bases, with 16 bases left in between. The CDR3 consists of 13 residues. CDR3 DNA: TGTGCCAGTACCCCAGGGGCTTGGAGTGAGCAGTTCTTC. This translates into CASTPGAWSEQFF.

In the case of this clone: A far larger clone is a single base away, which makes a read error likely. V and J are TRBV4-1 and TRBJ2-7; 9 bases agree with TRBD2. CDR1 and CDR2 from the germline V gene are MGHRA and YSYEKL. There are 17 residues in the CDR3. Losses at the gene ends were 1 base for V and 7 bases for J; bases not matched to a gene: 14. The CDR3 DNA reads TGCGCCAGCAGCCAAGCTGGGGATAGCGGGGGAGTTTGGGAGCAGTACTTC. Translated: CASSQAGDSGGVWEQYF.

V usage is TRBV30 and J usage is TRBJ1-1; tentatively, D is TRBD1 (5 bases). Germline CDR1 reads GTSNPN; CDR2 reads SVGIG (reference sequence). This CDR3 region has 15 residues. Trimming stripped 4 bases from V and 3 bases from J, with 18 bases between. The CDR3 here is CAWTPPVGGDTEAFF. As DNA, the CDR3 is TGTGCCTGGACACCACCGGTGGGGGGGGACACTGAAGCTTTCTTT.

The V gene is TRBV20-1, the J gene TRBJ1-6; D might be TRBD1 (5 bases). The V gene's germline CDR1 is DFQATT and CDR2 SNEGSKA (reference sequence). The CDR3 totals 11 residues. V was trimmed by 0 bases and J by 18 bases, leaving 12 bases between them. CDR3 DNA sequence: TGCAGTGCTAGAGATTCAGGACAATCCCACTTT. Its protein product is CSARDSGQSHF.

This rearrangement joins TRBV30 to TRBJ2-2, with TRBD2 matching 14 bases. The germline V gene has CDR1 GTSNPN and CDR2 SVGIG (reference sequence). The V gene end was trimmed by 2 bases and the J gene end by 4 bases; junction bases not matched to a gene: 3. CDR3 length equals 16 residues. The CDR3 DNA reads as TGTGCCTGGAGTACGGGACTAGCGGGAGTCACCGGGGAGCTGTTTTTT. It codes for CAWSTGLAGVTGELFF.

This rearrangement joins TRBV5-4 to TRBJ2-1; 8 bases are a match to TRBD2. The CDR3 covers 16 residues. The germline gives CDR1 SGHNT, CDR2 YYREEE (reference sequence). V lost 1 base to trimming and J lost 2 bases; unmatched junction nucleotides: 5. Here the CDR3 reads CASSLNRGGTYNEQFF. CDR3 DNA sequence: TGTGCCAGCAGCTTGAATCGGGGGGGCACCTACAATGAGCAGTTCTTC.

This clone was counted between two and nine times. V and J are TRBV2 and TRBJ1-1; the D gene is possibly TRBD1 (5 bases). The CDR3 is 12 residues long. CDR1 and CDR2 from the germline V gene are SNHLY and FYNNEI. V dropped 6 bases and J dropped 4 bases, with 9 bases sitting between them. CDR3 amino acids: CASRTVPTEAFF. CDR3 sequence (DNA): TGTGCCAGCAGGACAGTCCCCACTGAAGCTTTCTTT. Based on the CDR3 plus reference TRBV2 and TRBJ1-1, the full variable domain is EPEVTQTPSHQVTQMGQEVILRCVPISNHLYFYWYRQILGQKVEFLVSFYNNEISEKSEIFDDQFSVERPDGSNFTLKIRSTKLEDSAMYFCASRTVPTEAFFGQGTRLTVV.

The CDR3 loop is CASSRLVVQETQYF. CDR3 DNA: TGTGCCAGCAGTAGACTAGTTGTCCAAGAGACCCAGTACTTC. V usage is TRBV2 and J usage is TRBJ2-5; D possibly corresponds to TRBD2 (6 bases). V lost 5 bases, J lost 1 base, and 11 bases lay in between. CDR1 is SNHLY, CDR2 FYNNEI, per germline. CDR3 length: 14 residues. Full variable domain (rest looked up from reference TRBV2 and TRBJ2-5): EPEVTQTPSHQVTQMGQEVILRCVPISNHLYFYWYRQILGQKVEFLVSFYNNEISEKSEIFDDQFSVERPDGSNFTLKIRSTKLEDSAMYFCASSRLVVQETQYFGPGTRLLVL.

The chain employs TRBV29-1 and TRBJ2-6; no reliable D call. The CDR3 covers 13 residues. Germline values: CDR1 SQVTM, CDR2 ANQGSEA. The V end lost 6 bases, the J end lost 0 bases, and 6 bases lay between the germline ends. The CDR3 region is CSVPSSGANVLTF. CDR3 DNA sequence: TGCAGCGTACCAAGCTCTGGGGCCAACGTCCTGACTTTC.

The chain recombines TRBV5-4 with TRBJ2-1; either TRBD1 or TRBD2 may supply D (6 bases each). Germline CDR1 reads SGHNT; CDR2 reads YYREEE (reference sequence). The V and J ends lost 1 base and 2 bases respectively, with 13 bases between them. There are 16 residues in the CDR3. For the CDR3, the DNA is TGTGCCAGCAGCTTGAGGGGGGCGCGGCCCTACAATGAGCAGTTCTTC. It yields the protein CASSLRGARPYNEQFF.

The V and J genes are TRBV30 and TRBJ1-3; D perhaps matches TRBD1 (6 bases). The CDR3 runs to 17 residues. Trimming cost V 8 bases and J 0 bases, with 23 bases left between them. Germline V gene lookup returns CDR1 GTSNPN and CDR2 SVGIG (reference sequence). Here the CDR3 reads CARAGGATPSSGNTIYF. For the CDR3, the DNA is TGTGCCCGGGCGGGGGGGGCCACACCAAGCTCTGGAAACACCATATATTTT.

The chain uses TRBV9 and TRBJ2-3; 11 bases match TRBD2. Germline CDR1 reads SGDLS; CDR2 reads YYNGEE. The CDR3 length is 17 residues. Trimming removed 4 bases from V and 6 bases from J; junction bases left unmatched: 13. In DNA, the CDR3 is TGTGCCAGCAGCCTTTACCAGACTAGCGGGAATGGTGATACGCAGTATTTT. Translating it yields CASSLYQTSGNGDTQYF. Full variable domain (outside the CDR3, taken from reference TRBV9 and TRBJ2-3): DSGVTQTPKHLITATGQRVTLRCSPRSGDLSVYWYQQSLDQGLQFLIQYYNGEERAKGNILERFSAQQFPDLHSELNLSSLELGDSALYFCASSLYQTSGNGDTQYFGPGTRLTVL.

The chain is built from TRBV2 and TRBJ2-1; D possibly corresponds to TRBD2 (5 bases). CDR3 size: 16 residues. Between the trimmed V and J ends, which lost 10 bases and 0 bases, there was a span of 19 bases. Germline-derived CDR1 and CDR2 are SNHLY and FYNNEI. CDR3: CATPPPPGSSYNEQFF. CDR3 DNA sequence: TGTGCCACCCCTCCCCCTCCGGGGAGCTCCTACAATGAGCAGTTCTTC.

V is TRBV2 and J is TRBJ1-3; D gene ambiguous. V was shortened by 3 bases and J by 4 bases, with 13 bases between the two germline ends. The germline gives CDR1 SNHLY, CDR2 FYNNEI. This CDR3 comprises 15 residues. CDR3 in amino acids: CASSDRAFGGNTIYF. Here the CDR3 DNA reads TGTGCCAGCAGTGATCGGGCATTCGGCGGAAACACCATATATTTT.

This clone was observed a handful of times. The J gene is TRBJ2-1, the V gene TRBV20-1; no definite D call. The CDR3 runs to 11 residues. Germline loops: CDR1 DFQATT, CDR2 SNEGSKA (reference sequence). Trimming shortened V by 3 bases and J by 9 bases, and 9 bases separated the two germline ends. CDR3 sequence: CSASYITEQFF. DNA of the CDR3: TGCAGTGCTAGTTACATCACTGAGCAGTTCTTC.

The chain carries TRBV7-8 and TRBJ2-3, with TRBD1 identical over 10 bases. The CDR3 is 16 residues long. V dropped 1 base and J dropped 0; count of bases not matched to a gene: 1. Germline CDR1 reads SGHVS; CDR2 reads FQNEAQ. The CDR3 loop reads CASSLGTGGSTDTQYF. In DNA form, the CDR3 reads TGTGCCAGCAGCTTAGGGACAGGGGGTAGCACAGATACGCAGTATTTT.

This rearrangement joins TRBV4-1 to TRBJ1-5; D uncertain. V lost 0 bases and J lost 2, with 14 bases in between. The CDR3 runs to 17 residues. Germline lookup yields CDR1 MGHRA and CDR2 YSYEKL. CDR3 DNA sequence: TGCGCCAGCAGCCAAGAAATTCGGGGTCCTGGCAATCAGCCCCAGCATTTT. Amino acids: CASSQEIRGPGNQPQHF.

This clone was detected only once. The chain employs TRBV5-4 and TRBJ2-2, with TRBD2 matching 7 bases. The germline CDR1 and CDR2 sequences are SGHNT and YYREEE (reference sequence). The V segment lost 4 bases and the J segment 1 base; nucleotides outside the gene matches: 7. This CDR3 has 16 residues. The CDR3 DNA sequence: TGTGCCAGCAGCGTGGGGCTAGCGGAGAACACCGGGGAGCTGTTTTTT. Amino acid sequence: CASSVGLAENTGELFF.

The chain recombines TRBV29-1 with TRBJ1-2; possibly TRBD1 for D (5 bases). This CDR3 is 12 amino acids long. The germline V gene has CDR1 SQVTM and CDR2 ANQGSEA. V shed 4 bases and J shed 7 bases, with 13 bases lying between them. The CDR3 coding sequence is TGCAGCGTTGCGCTGGGGACCTCTGGCTACACCTTC. Encoded protein: CSVALGTSGYTF.

The CDR3 DNA follows: TGTGCCAGCAGCCCCGACCTCTCTGGAAACACCATATATTTT. Residues: CASSPDLSGNTIYF. The genes are TRBV6-5 and TRBJ1-3; D unresolved. In germline, CDR1 is MNHEY, CDR2 SVGAGI. CDR3 size: 14 residues. V lost 6 bases and J lost 0, with 9 bases in between.

This chain uses TRBV19 with TRBJ2-1; TRBD2 agrees at 9 bases. The ends lost 4 bases at V and 4 bases at J; junction bases unmatched: 5. The germline V gene has CDR1 LNHDA and CDR2 SQIVND (reference sequence). The CDR3 is 15 amino acids. CDR3 DNA sequence: TGTGCCAGTAGTAGGGCGGGGGGGCAGTACAATGAGCAGTTCTTC. It encodes CASSRAGGQYNEQFF.

The V and J genes are TRBV5-1 and TRBJ2-2, with 8 bases aligning to TRBD2. CDR3 length: 19 residues. The trim removed 0 bases at V and 1 base at J, leaving 11 bases unmatched. Germline V gene data show CDR1 as SGHRS and CDR2 as YFSETQ. CDR3 bases: TGCGCCAGCAGCTTGGTGGGTGCGGGGGGCCACCAGAACACCGGGGAGCTGTTTTTT. As protein: CASSLVGAGGHQNTGELFF.

This chain connects TRBV7-2 to TRBJ2-5, with D tentatively TRBD2 (5 bases). V was clipped by 5 bases and J by 5 bases, with 9 bases between them. Germline values: CDR1 SGHTA, CDR2 FQGNSA. The CDR3 is made up of 12 amino acids. CDR3 nucleotides: TGTGCCAGCAGCGCTACTAGGGAGACCCAGTACTTC. Translating it yields CASSATRETQYF. The full variable domain, completed using reference TRBV7-2 and TRBJ2-5, is GAGVSQSPSNKVTEKGKDVELRCDPISGHTALYWYRQSLGQGLEFLIYFQGNSAPDKSGLPSDRFSAERTGGSVSTLTIQRTQQEDSAVYLCASSATRETQYFGPGTRLLVL.

The V and J genes are TRBV7-2 and TRBJ2-5, with TRBD2 identical over 12 bases. This CDR3 comprises 16 residues. Germline CDR1 and CDR2: SGHTA and FQGNSA. V dropped 6 bases and J dropped 5; count of bases not matched to a gene: 10. CDR3 region: CASRPSSGGAGETQYF. The CDR3 nucleotides are TGTGCCAGCAGGCCATCTAGCGGGGGGGCCGGGGAGACCCAGTACTTC. Using reference TRBV7-2 and TRBJ2-5 for the parts outside the CDR3, the full variable domain is GAGVSQSPSNKVTEKGKDVELRCDPISGHTALYWYRQSLGQGLEFLIYFQGNSAPDKSGLPSDRFSAERTGGSVSTLTIQRTQQEDSAVYLCASRPSSGGAGETQYFGPGTRLLVL.

This chain connects TRBV29-1 to TRBJ2-7, with 7 bases fitting TRBD1. V shed 6 bases, J shed 4 bases, and the junction held 12 bases outside the gene matches. The CDR3 runs to 14 residues. From germline, CDR1 is SQVTM and CDR2 ANQGSEA. The DNA of the CDR3 is TGCAGCGTCATCGACAGGGTCGGCGGATACGAGCAGTACTTC. Translated: CSVIDRVGGYEQYF.

The rearrangement links TRBV4-1 to TRBJ1-1, with D possibly TRBD1 on 6 matching bases. The CDR3 contains 14 residues. The germline CDR1 and CDR2 sequences are MGHRA and YSYEKL. The germline V and J ends were trimmed by 3 bases and 1 base, with 9 bases remaining between them. CDR3 loop: CASSQVDRNTEAFF. The CDR3 DNA sequence: TGCGCCAGCAGCCAGGTGGACAGGAACACTGAAGCTTTCTTT.

The V call is TRBV28, the J call TRBJ2-3; D remains unclear. CDR1 and CDR2 from the germline V gene are MDHEN and SYDVKM. The CDR3 is 11 residues long. V was shortened by 5 bases and J by 0 bases, with 0 bases between the two germline ends. The CDR3 bases are TGTGCCAGCAGTAGCACAGATACGCAGTATTTT. Translated: CASSSTDTQYF.

This chain joins TRBV4-2 and TRBJ1-4; 9 bases match TRBD1. The J segment lost 7 bases and the V segment lost 4 bases, leaving 7 bases of the junction unmatched. This CDR3 has 15 amino acids. CDR1 and CDR2 from the germline V gene are LGHNA and YNFKEQ. The CDR3 coding sequence is TGTGCCAGCAGCCCGCCCGGGACAGGGCGTGAAAAACTGTTTTTT. Its protein is CASSPPGTGREKLFF.

The chain joins TRBV11-2 to TRBJ2-3; TRBD2 matches at 11 bases. CDR1 SGHAT and CDR2 FQNNGV come from the germline V gene. The CDR3 is 16 amino acids. After removal of 3 bases from V and 0 bases from J, the junction contained 2 bases not matched to a gene. The CDR3, as DNA: TGTGCCAGCAGCTTTATAGCGGGAGGGAGCACAGATACGCAGTATTTT. It specifies CASSFIAGGSTDTQYF.

A remark on this clone: Mismatch with germline at one junction end may stem from a read error. The V and J genes are TRBV7-2 and TRBJ2-5; D is ambiguous. The germline V gene has CDR1 SGHTA and CDR2 FQGNSA. This CDR3 region has 8 residues. CDR3 bases: TGTGCCAGCAGCTTACTGGACTTC. Amino acids: CASSLLDF.

The chain uses TRBV6-5 and TRBJ2-6, with D possibly being TRBD1 (6 bases). Trimming shortened V by 6 bases and J by 0 bases, and 9 bases separated the two germline ends. Germline values: CDR1 MNHEY, CDR2 SVGAGI. The CDR3 runs 15 residues. The CDR3 DNA reads TGTGCCAGCAGCCAGACAGGCTCTGGGGCCAACGTCCTGACTTTC. Its protein product is CASSQTGSGANVLTF.